The 28 T cell receptor beta chains given below trace back to one sample, sequenced in a study of CD8 T cells in ankylosing spondylitis. TCRdb fed the 5' RACE reads into MiXCR, producing one record per CDR3 protein. The sample has 380,000 or so distinct CDR3 sequences, approximately 22% seen once. The sample was blood, either unsorted or a sorted T cell fraction (not recorded which). The origin of the receptors is a male donor with ankylosing spondylitis or in good health (not recorded which).

The chain is built from TRBV4-1 and TRBJ1-6; unclear D gene. This CDR3 comprises 12 residues. Looked up from germline, CDR1 is MGHRA and CDR2 is YSYEKL. Between the trimmed V and J ends, which lost 3 bases and 5 bases, there was a span of 2 bases. The CDR3 spells CASSQDNSPLHF. The DNA of the CDR3 is TGCGCCAGCAGCCAGGATAATTCACCCCTCCACTTT.

The chain combines TRBV14 with TRBJ2-1; TRBD1 agrees at 7 bases. CDR3 length equals 16 residues. Trimming cost V 0 bases and J 4 bases; bases outside gene matches: 6. Germline V lookup: CDR1 SGHDN, CDR2 FVKESK. The CDR3 DNA sequence: TGTGCCAGCAGCCAAGAACTGGACAGGCGATACAATGAGCAGTTCTTC. Protein product: CASSQELDRRYNEQFF.

This clonotype has a handful of counts. The V gene is TRBV4-2, the J gene TRBJ1-6, with a tentative D call TRBD1 (5 bases). Germline CDR1 reads LGHNA; CDR2 reads YNFKEQ. V was shortened by 1 base and J by 7 bases, with 14 bases between the two germline ends. The CDR3 spans 16 residues. CDR3 DNA: TGTGCCAGCAGCCAAGCCGGGGGATTATCCAATTCACCCCTCCACTTT. Translation gives CASSQAGGLSNSPLHF.

The chain joins TRBV6-4 to TRBJ2-3, with D possibly matching TRBD2 (6 bases). The V gene's germline CDR1 is MRHNA and CDR2 SNTAGT. The CDR3 runs to 15 residues. Trimming removed 2 bases at V and 8 bases at J, with 17 bases between. CDR3 residues: CASSDARLGHGTQYF. The CDR3 DNA sequence: TGTGCCAGCAGTGACGCCCGACTAGGTCACGGTACGCAGTATTTT.

The V gene is TRBV3-1, the J gene TRBJ2-3, with 12 bases identical to TRBD2. With 4 bases clipped from V and 2 bases from J, the junction kept 13 bases outside the gene matches. Germline-derived CDR1 and CDR2 are LGHDT and YNNKEL (reference sequence). There are 19 residues in the CDR3. CDR3 amino acids: CASSLRPGLAGRDTDTQYF. The CDR3 DNA sequence: TGTGCCAGCAGCCTTCGACCAGGACTAGCGGGGCGAGACACAGATACGCAGTATTTT.

With respect to this clonotype: At one boundary the junction diverges from the germline segment, which might be a read error. This chain joins TRBV6-1 and TRBJ2-1, with 8 bases aligning to TRBD2. This CDR3 has 17 amino acids. The germline CDR1 and CDR2 sequences are MNHNS and SASEGT. Here the CDR3 DNA reads TGTGCCAGCAGGGCCTTACCCCGGGGGGGCCCCTACAGTGAGCAGTTCTTC. Translating it yields CASRALPRGGPYSEQFF.

This clonotype was seen only a few times. In DNA, the CDR3 is TGTGCCAGCAGCTTAGCGGCAGCCCGAGAGACCCAGTACTTC. This translates into CASSLAAARETQYF. V gene TRBV7-9 combines with J gene TRBJ2-5; D uncertain. Germline assignment: CDR1 SEHNR and CDR2 FQNEAQ (reference sequence). Trimming removed 0 bases from V and 4 bases from J, with 9 bases in between. This CDR3 has 14 residues.

This clonotype was seen a few times. The chain recombines TRBV29-1 with TRBJ2-1, with D uncertain. Germline-derived CDR1 and CDR2 are SQVTM and ANQGSEA. The length of the CDR3 is 12 residues. V dropped 5 bases and J dropped 6 bases, with 11 bases sitting between them. The CDR3 reads CSVRGWGNEQFF. CDR3 in DNA: TGCAGCGTTCGTGGGTGGGGCAATGAGCAGTTCTTC.

The rearrangement joins TRBV5-5 to TRBJ2-1; D gene unclear. There are 15 residues in the CDR3. Per germline, CDR1 SGHKS and CDR2 YYEKEE (reference sequence). Trimming cost V 1 base and J 8 bases, with 16 bases left between them. CDR3: CASSLIRHPGDEQFF. The CDR3, as DNA: TGTGCCAGCAGCTTGATAAGGCACCCGGGCGATGAGCAGTTCTTC. Looking up the rest from reference TRBV5-5 and TRBJ2-1 gives the full variable domain: DAGVTQSPTHLIKTRGQQVTLRCSPISGHKSVSWYQQVLGQGPQFIFQYYEKEERGRGNFPDRFSARQFPNYSSELNVNALLLGDSALYLCASSLIRHPGDEQFFGPGTRLTVL.

The chain joins TRBV20-1 to TRBJ2-1; TRBD2 is a possible D gene (6 bases). This CDR3 has 15 residues. V gave up 0 bases and J gave up 4 bases, with 13 bases separating them. CDR1 is DFQATT, CDR2 SNEGSKA, per germline (reference sequence). CDR3 sequence: CSARDELAPYNEQFF. CDR3 DNA: TGCAGTGCTAGAGATGAACTAGCTCCGTACAATGAGCAGTTCTTC.

The rearrangement links TRBV28 to TRBJ2-1; D uncertain. The V and J ends lost 2 bases and 0 bases respectively, with 11 bases between them. This CDR3 is 16 amino acids long. The germline gives CDR1 MDHEN, CDR2 SYDVKM. The CDR3 is CASSLSPPSSYNEQFF. For the CDR3, the DNA is TGTGCCAGCAGTTTAAGTCCCCCGAGCTCCTACAATGAGCAGTTCTTC.

J is TRBJ2-7 and V is TRBV9, with D perhaps matching TRBD1 (6 bases). Germline loops: CDR1 SGDLS, CDR2 YYNGEE. V was trimmed by 3 bases and J by 0 bases, leaving 10 bases between them. The CDR3 runs 14 residues. The CDR3 protein is CASSAGQNSYEQYF. The CDR3 region has the DNA TGTGCCAGCAGCGCGGGACAAAACTCCTACGAGCAGTACTTC.

This clonotype turned up a few times. The CDR3 nucleotides read TGTGCCAGCAGTCGGCAACGGGACGGTAACACCGGGGAGCTGTTTTTT. Translation gives CASSRQRDGNTGELFF. The rearrangement uses TRBV6-1 and TRBJ2-2; D could derive from TRBD1 or TRBD2 (5 bases each). The CDR3 extends over 16 amino acids. The germline gives CDR1 MNHNS, CDR2 SASEGT. The germline V and J ends were trimmed by 5 bases and 2 bases, with 15 bases remaining between them.

The V call is TRBV20-1, the J call TRBJ2-1; 11 bases are shared with TRBD2. V was pared by 6 bases and J by 3 bases, with 16 bases of the junction left unmatched. The CDR3 totals 18 residues. From germline, CDR1 is DFQATT and CDR2 SNEGSKA (reference sequence). CDR3 nucleotide sequence: TGCAGTGCCAATGCGGGACTAGCGGTGACACCTTTCTACAATGAGCAGTTCTTC. Translated: CSANAGLAVTPFYNEQFF.

CDR3 sequence reads: CASSPPGLGGTQYF. CDR3 coding DNA: TGTGCCAGCAGCCCCCCTGGGCTGGGTGGGACCCAGTACTTC. The rearrangement uses TRBV7-9 and TRBJ2-5; D not certain. Trimming shortened V by 5 bases and J by 7 bases, and 17 bases separated the two germline ends. The CDR3 spans 14 residues. Germline CDR1 is SEHNR and CDR2 is FQNEAQ (reference sequence). The full variable domain, rest sourced from reference TRBV7-9 and TRBJ2-5, is DTGVSQNPRHKITKRGQNVTFRCDPISEHNRLYWYRQTLGQGPEFLTYFQNEAQLEKSRLLSDRFSAERPKGSFSTLEIQRTEQGDSAMYLCASSPPGLGGTQYFGPGTRLLVL.

The chain uses TRBV6-1 and TRBJ2-7; 9 nucleotides agree with TRBD2. The V gene's germline CDR1 is MNHNS and CDR2 SASEGT. CDR3 length: 14 residues. With V trimmed by 5 bases and J by 4 bases, 6 bases remained unmatched. CDR3 in amino acids: CASSPVAGGYEQYF. Here the CDR3 DNA reads TGTGCCAGCAGTCCAGTTGCGGGGGGGTACGAGCAGTACTTC.

The chain carries TRBV12-3 or TRBV12-4 and TRBJ1-1; D may be TRBD1 (6 bases). V lost 5 bases and J lost 7, with 17 bases in between. The CDR3 runs 14 residues. In DNA, the CDR3 is TGTGCCAGCAGTCCCAGCACAGGGAGTAGTGAAGCTTTCTTT. Amino acids: CASSPSTGSSEAFF.

V is TRBV2 and J is TRBJ1-2, with D maybe TRBD1 (6 bases). Trimming left V 2 bases short and J 6 bases short, with 16 bases between. This CDR3 contains 15 residues. Germline V lookup: CDR1 SNHLY, CDR2 FYNNEI. In nucleotides, the CDR3 is TGTGCCAGCAGTGAAACCCCGGGTTGGGGGCATGGCTACACCTTC. It is translated as CASSETPGWGHGYTF.

The rearrangement uses TRBV25-1 and TRBJ2-1; 8 nucleotides line up with TRBD2. This CDR3 is built from 16 residues. Losses at the gene ends were 4 bases for V and 5 bases for J; bases not matched to a gene: 10. The germline CDR1 and CDR2 sequences are MGHDK and SYGVNS. CDR3 nucleotides: TGTGCCAGCAGTGGAATTACTAGCGGAGCGAACAATGAGCAGTTCTTC. Residues: CASSGITSGANNEQFF.

The chain links TRBV29-1 to TRBJ2-2; D uncertain. The V and J ends lost 4 bases and 3 bases respectively, with 3 bases between them. This CDR3 has 11 amino acids. The germline V gene has CDR1 SQVTM and CDR2 ANQGSEA. Here the CDR3 reads CSVGHTGELFF. The DNA for the CDR3 is TGCAGCGTTGGACACACCGGGGAGCTGTTTTTT.

The rearrangement uses TRBV15 and TRBJ1-4; 8 bases fit TRBD1. The ends lost 9 bases at V and 6 bases at J; junction bases unmatched: 15. Germline V gives CDR1 LNHNV, CDR2 YYDKDF (reference sequence). The CDR3 spans 16 residues. The CDR3 protein is CATRTGNAVLDEKLFF. As DNA, the CDR3 is TGTGCCACACGGACAGGGAACGCCGTTTTGGATGAAAAACTGTTTTTT.

This rearrangement joins TRBV4-2 to TRBJ2-2, with TRBD1 identical over 7 bases. V was pared by 5 bases and J by 8 bases, with 5 bases of the junction left unmatched. Germline CDR1 and CDR2: LGHNA and YNFKEQ. The CDR3 runs 13 residues. CDR3 sequence reads: CASSFQDRGELFF. CDR3 DNA sequence: TGTGCCAGCAGCTTTCAGGACAGGGGGGAGCTGTTTTTT.

This clonotype was recorded a few times. As DNA, the CDR3 is TGTGCCAGCAGTCCCTCGGGACGGGAAACAGATACGCAGTATTTT. Translating gives CASSPSGRETDTQYF. This chain links TRBV28 with TRBJ2-3, with D perhaps TRBD1 or TRBD2 (5 bases each). Trimming shortened V by 5 bases and J by 3 bases, and 15 bases separated the two germline ends. The CDR3 covers 15 residues. CDR1 and CDR2 (germline): MDHEN, SYDVKM.

This clonotype was observed a handful of times. The chain has TRBV9 and TRBJ2-1; 9 bases agree with TRBD2. Germline CDR1 is SGDLS and CDR2 is YYNGEE. Trimming cost V 0 bases and J 8 bases; bases outside gene matches: 6. This CDR3 region has 15 residues. This CDR3 is CASSVGGGGAYEQFF. The CDR3 nucleotides read TGTGCCAGCAGCGTAGGGGGCGGGGGGGCTTATGAGCAGTTCTTC.

This clonotype has a handful of counts. The CDR3 loop reads CASSQTGTSFLTDTQYF. CDR3 DNA sequence: TGTGCCAGCAGCCAGACCGGGACTAGTTTTCTCACAGATACGCAGTATTTT. The rearrangement joins TRBV3-1 to TRBJ2-3, with TRBD2 matching 8 bases. V gave up 3 bases and J gave up 2 bases; unmatched junction bases: 10. The germline V gene has CDR1 LGHDT and CDR2 YNNKEL (reference sequence). CDR3 length: 17 amino acids.

The chain couples TRBV12-3 or TRBV12-4 to TRBJ2-2, with 8 bases fitting TRBD1. CDR3 length equals 15 residues. The junction had 7 bases not matched to a gene; V was cut back by 7 bases and J by 3 bases. Written as DNA, the CDR3 is TGTGCCAGCATCAGGACAGGGTCGGACACCGGGGAGCTGTTTTTT. Protein product: CASIRTGSDTGELFF.

This clonotype has a count of ten or more. V gene TRBV20-1 combines with J gene TRBJ2-1; a weak D match, TRBD2 (6 bases). The CDR3 loop spans 14 amino acids. Looked up from germline, CDR1 is DFQATT and CDR2 is SNEGSKA (reference sequence). The germline V and J ends were trimmed by 6 bases and 0 bases, with 12 bases remaining between them. The CDR3 is CSAPTRSSYNEQFF. Here the CDR3 DNA reads TGCAGTGCACCGACTAGGAGCTCCTACAATGAGCAGTTCTTC.

The CDR3 region has the DNA TGCGCCAGCAGCTTGGGGGACCAATCTAGCACAGATACGCAGTATTTT. Translating gives CASSLGDQSSTDTQYF. The V gene is TRBV5-1, the J gene TRBJ2-3; either TRBD1 or TRBD2 may fit D (5 bases each). Per the germline V gene, CDR1 is SGHRS and CDR2 is YFSETQ. Trimming stripped 0 bases from V and 0 bases from J, with 11 bases between. This CDR3 has 16 amino acids.